This T cell receptor beta chain was identified in a study of blood T cell repertoires in COVID-19. Study summary: The samples span acute and convalescent COVID-19 from the United States, Italy and Spain. The analysed material was cDNA or gDNA that came from T cells, B-cell-depleted T cells, or PBMCs.

The CDR3 has 14 amino acids. V gave up 3 bases and J gave up 6 bases; unmatched junction bases: 5. In germline, CDR1 is LNHDA, CDR2 SQIVND (reference sequence). Patients of the Seattle cohort, enrolled during active infection, were followed longitudinally. Authors' processing steps: Amplification of reference gene primers provided the estimated nucleated cell counts. Produced via immunoSEQ multiplex PCR; TCRdb's table is partial and in-frame only. V, J and clone size reflect that table, while D and trimming were determined from the DNA. The sample yields roughly 180,000 clones, around 83% seen once. J is TRBJ2-3 and V is TRBV19; 8 nucleotides align to TRBD1. This receptor was taken from a woman in her fifties or sixties with COVID-19, enrolled during active disease. Sequencing used peripheral blood. The CDR3 is CASSMSQGADTQYF. DNA for the CDR3: TGTGCCAGTAGTATGAGTCAGGGGGCGGATACGCAGTATTTT.